This T cell receptor (beta chain) was obtained from a study of blood T cell repertoires in COVID-19. Study-level information: PBMCs, B-cell-depleted T cells, or T cells provided the cDNA or gDNA that made up the material.

This CDR3 comprises 15 residues. Germline V CDR1 and CDR2: MNHEY, SVGAGI. V lost 6 bases and J lost 5, with 18 bases in between. Original data processing: Estimation of nucleated cell counts was performed using reference gene primer amplification. Assay: immunoSEQ multiplex PCR; the TCRdb copy retains only in-frame clones and omits some. The V and J calls and clone size were taken over from that table, and D and trimming were inferred from the DNA. The sample includes 70,000 to 95,000 clones, approximately 90% of them seen just once. Sequenced: peripheral blood. This receptor was identified in a man in his sixties or seventies with active or convalescent COVID-19. This sequence joins TRBV6-5 and TRBJ2-3, with D possibly TRBD1 on 6 matching bases. The CDR3 DNA follows: TGTGCCAGCAGAACCGGGACACCGAGGGGAGATACGCAGTATTTT. It encodes CASRTGTPRGDTQYF.